The 20 T cell receptor beta chains below come from one sample, sequenced in a study of graft-versus-host responses after intestinal transplantation. The method was immunoSEQ multiplex PCR; TCRdb's version includes in-frame clones alone and lacks a portion of them. The table records more than 10,000 clones, about 81% of them present only once. Specimen: PBMCs, collected roughly 310 days after intestinal transplant. All receptors derive from a human patient who received an intestinal transplant, so some T cells may come from the graft donor.

CDR3 residues: CASSLTSGSNEQFF. The CDR3 bases are TGCGCCAGCAGCTTGACTAGCGGGAGCAATGAGCAGTTCTTC. The chain combines TRBV5-1 with TRBJ2-1; 11 bases map to TRBD2. The CDR3 runs 14 residues. The junction had 0 bases not matched to a gene; V was cut back by 1 base and J by 6 bases. The V gene's germline CDR1 is SGHRS and CDR2 YFSETQ.

The V call is TRBV5-1, the J call TRBJ1-3; a weak D match, TRBD1 (6 bases). The V and J ends lost 1 base and 1 base respectively, with 12 bases between them. The CDR3 runs to 16 residues. Germline CDR1 SGHRS, CDR2 YFSETQ. The CDR3 here is CASSLTGPRSGNTIYF. The CDR3 DNA follows: TGCGCCAGCAGCTTGACAGGGCCACGATCTGGAAACACCATATATTTT.

The V call is TRBV7-3, the J call TRBJ1-6; D possibly corresponds to TRBD1 (5 bases). This CDR3 comprises 13 residues. CDR1 and CDR2 (germline): SGHTA, FQGTGA. V was clipped by 6 bases and J by 3 bases, with 6 bases between them. The DNA of the CDR3 is TGTGCCAGCAGTGACAGCTATAATTCACCCCTCCACTTT. As protein: CASSDSYNSPLHF.

Only one count was recorded for this clone. The chain couples TRBV2 to TRBJ2-1; no definite D call. The length of the CDR3 is 14 residues. Trimming pared 4 bases from V and 3 bases from J, leaving 10 bases between. Germline CDR1 reads SNHLY; CDR2 reads FYNNEI. The CDR3 sequence is CASSAERIYNEQFF. For the CDR3, the DNA is TGTGCCAGCAGTGCCGAGCGCATCTACAATGAGCAGTTCTTC.

The genes are TRBV19 and TRBJ2-2, with D tentatively TRBD1 (5 bases). This CDR3 region has 13 residues. Germline loops: CDR1 LNHDA, CDR2 SQIVND (reference sequence). The CDR3 loop reads CAATRGNTGELFF. In DNA form, the CDR3 reads TGTGCTGCAACAAGGGGAAATACCGGGGAGCTGTTTTTT.

The rearrangement uses TRBV6-6 and TRBJ1-5; 9 bases match TRBD1. J was trimmed by 1 base and V by 4 bases; bases with no gene match: 2. The germline CDR1 and CDR2 sequences are MNHNY and SVGAGI (reference sequence). The CDR3 totals 15 residues. CDR3 coding DNA: TGTGCCAGCAGTTTGGACAGGGGAAGCAATCAGCCCCAGCATTTT. It is translated as CASSLDRGSNQPQHF.

J is TRBJ2-7 and V is TRBV5-6, with 8 bases that match TRBD2. V shed 1 base and J 7 bases; nucleotides not matched to a gene: 13. The V gene's germline CDR1 is SGHDT and CDR2 YYEEEE. CDR3 size: 16 residues. As DNA, the CDR3 is TGTGCCAGCAGCTTGTCTGGGACTAGAGGCCTAGGGGAGCAGTACTTC. Protein product: CASSLSGTRGLGEQYF.

V gene TRBV10-3 combines with J gene TRBJ2-3, with 13 bases identical to TRBD2. CDR3 length equals 16 residues. Germline-derived CDR1 and CDR2 are ENHRY and SYGVKD. The J segment lost 4 bases and the V segment lost 3 bases, leaving 4 bases of the junction unmatched. CDR3 in amino acids: CAISDTSGRAPDTQYF. CDR3 nucleotides: TGTGCCATCAGTGATACTAGCGGGAGGGCCCCAGATACGCAGTATTTT.

This sequence joins TRBV11-3 and TRBJ2-1, with 7 bases that match TRBD2. The germline CDR1 and CDR2 sequences are SGHNT and YENEEA. V lost 5 bases to trimming and J lost 5 bases; unmatched junction nucleotides: 12. The CDR3 covers 16 residues. This CDR3 is CASSPRRTSANNEQFF. The DNA for the CDR3 is TGTGCCAGCAGCCCACGTCGTACTAGCGCGAACAATGAGCAGTTCTTC.

The chain combines TRBV18 with TRBJ1-1; TRBD1 aligns across 7 bases. The V segment lost 1 base and the J segment 4 bases; nucleotides outside the gene matches: 3. CDR1 is KGHSH and CDR2 is LQKENI in the germline V gene. The CDR3 length is 14 residues. CDR3 sequence (DNA): TGTGCCAGCTCACCACGACAGGGTATCACTGAAGCTTTCTTT. Amino acids: CASSPRQGITEAFF. Full variable domain (rest looked up from reference TRBV18 and TRBJ1-1): NAGVMQNPRHLVRRRGQEARLRCSPMKGHSHVYWYRQLPEEGLKFMVYLQKENIIDESGMPKERFSAEFPKEGPSILRIQQVVRGDSAAYFCASSPRQGITEAFFGQGTRLTVV.

The rearrangement joins TRBV18 to TRBJ2-3; 10 bases line up with TRBD2. V gave up 3 bases and J gave up 4 bases; unmatched junction bases: 7. This CDR3 spans 16 amino acids. Germline CDR1 KGHSH, CDR2 LQKENI. Written as DNA, the CDR3 is TGTGCCAGCTCACCCTTAGCGGGAGGAGGTTCAGATACGCAGTATTTT. Translating it yields CASSPLAGGGSDTQYF.

The V gene is TRBV5-1, the J gene TRBJ2-4; the match to TRBD1 covers 8 bases. V lost 3 bases, J lost 1 base, and 6 bases stayed unmatched. This CDR3 region has 16 residues. Germline loops: CDR1 SGHRS, CDR2 YFSETQ. The CDR3 DNA reads TGCGCCAGCAGCTACGGACAGGGCTCGGCCAAAAACATTCAGTACTTC. It yields the protein CASSYGQGSAKNIQYF.

The chain joins TRBV18 to TRBJ2-7; no reliable D call. The CDR3 covers 13 residues. CDR1 and CDR2 from the germline V gene are KGHSH and LQKENI. The V gene lost 2 bases and the J gene lost 4 bases, with 9 bases spanning the gap. CDR3 amino acids: CASSPVPDYEQYF. DNA of the CDR3: TGTGCCAGCTCACCAGTCCCAGATTACGAGCAGTACTTC.

This sequence joins TRBV4-3 and TRBJ2-3, with TRBD2 matching over 12 bases. The V segment lost 1 base and the J segment 4 bases; nucleotides outside the gene matches: 0. The germline V gene encodes CDR1 LGHNA and CDR2 YSLEER. CDR3 length: 15 residues. The DNA for the CDR3 is TGCGCCAGCAGCCAAGGACTAGCGGGAGCAGATACGCAGTATTTT. Amino acids: CASSQGLAGADTQYF.

The chain links TRBV9 to TRBJ2-3; TRBD1 agrees at 10 bases. CDR1 is SGDLS and CDR2 is YYNGEE in the germline V gene. Trimming cost V 0 bases and J 5 bases; bases outside gene matches: 6. The CDR3 loop spans 16 amino acids. The chain's CDR3 is CASSVVGQGLEDTQYF. The CDR3 nucleotides are TGTGCCAGCAGCGTAGTGGGACAGGGGCTGGAAGATACGCAGTATTTT.

V gene TRBV7-2 combines with J gene TRBJ2-3; D remains unclear. Germline CDR1 is SGHTA and CDR2 is FQGNSA. This CDR3 has 14 residues. V was shortened by 1 base and J by 7 bases, with 12 bases between the two germline ends. CDR3 region: CASSLERSQNTQYF. The CDR3 DNA sequence: TGTGCCAGCAGCTTAGAGAGGAGCCAAAATACGCAGTATTTT.

This clone was seen only once. The rearrangement links TRBV7-2 to TRBJ2-1; possibly TRBD1 or TRBD2 for D (5 bases each). Per germline, CDR1 SGHTA and CDR2 FQGNSA. V was cut by 5 bases and J by 0 bases, with 14 bases left in between. The CDR3 contains 16 residues. CDR3 loop: CASSKKTGTSYNEQFF. As DNA, the CDR3 is TGTGCCAGCAGCAAAAAAACGGGGACCTCCTACAATGAGCAGTTCTTC.

This clone was recorded only once. The V call is TRBV28, the J call TRBJ2-7; D may be TRBD1 (6 bases). The V end lost 3 bases, the J end lost 3 bases, and 12 bases lay between the germline ends. Per germline, CDR1 MDHEN and CDR2 SYDVKM. This CDR3 has 14 amino acids. The CDR3 DNA reads TGTGCCAGCAGTTTTCCAGGGGACCTCTACGAGCAGTACTTC. Translation: CASSFPGDLYEQYF.

The gene calls are TRBV4-3 and TRBJ1-3, with 10 nucleotides matching TRBD1. There are 14 residues in the CDR3. CDR1 LGHNA and CDR2 YSLEER come from the germline V gene. The trim removed 4 bases at V and 4 bases at J, leaving 1 base unmatched. CDR3 protein: CASSRTGGGNTIYF. The CDR3 nucleotides are TGCGCCAGCAGCCGGACAGGGGGAGGAAACACCATATATTTT.

The chain has TRBV2 and TRBJ2-6; no definite D call. This CDR3 is built from 17 residues. Trimming shortened V by 3 bases and J by 0 bases, and 12 bases separated the two germline ends. Per germline, CDR1 SNHLY and CDR2 FYNNEI. The CDR3 sequence is CASSEFWVGSGANVLTF. The CDR3 region has the DNA TGTGCCAGCAGTGAGTTTTGGGTCGGCTCTGGGGCCAACGTCCTGACTTTC.